The 18 T cell receptor beta chains below all came from one sample that was sequenced in a study of response to subunit inactivated influenza vaccine. Using its own MiXCR run on the RT-PCR reads, TCRdb lists one record per CDR3 protein. The sample has around 300,000 distinct CDR3 sequences; roughly 22% are singletons. The sample consisted of PBMCs from blood, taken roughly 20 months after vaccination. These TCRs come from a man aged 50-75 years who received an inactivated influenza vaccine.

The chain combines TRBV15 with TRBJ2-7, with D unclear. V lost 4 bases and J lost 0, with 7 bases in between. Germline CDR1 reads LNHNV; CDR2 reads YYDKDF (reference sequence). The CDR3 is 13 residues long. The CDR3 loop reads CATSTRISYEQYF. The CDR3 coding sequence is TGTGCCACCAGCACTCGGATCTCCTACGAGCAGTACTTC.

CDR3 in amino acids: CASSLAQGAWGYTF. The CDR3 DNA reads as TGTGCCAGCAGCTTAGCACAGGGGGCCTGGGGCTACACCTTC. The chain has TRBV7-2 and TRBJ1-2; the match to TRBD1 covers 9 bases. Germline values: CDR1 SGHTA, CDR2 FQGNSA. The J segment lost 8 bases and the V segment lost 0 bases, leaving 4 bases of the junction unmatched. The length of the CDR3 is 14 residues.

The chain links TRBV20-1 to TRBJ1-1; D is possibly TRBD1 (5 bases). Trimming pared 6 bases from V and 0 bases from J, leaving 14 bases between. This CDR3 spans 14 amino acids. The germline CDR1 and CDR2 sequences are DFQATT and SNEGSKA (reference sequence). This CDR3 is CSATRQRMNTEAFF. In DNA form, the CDR3 reads TGCAGTGCAACCCGACAGCGCATGAACACTGAAGCTTTCTTT.

This clonotype showed up just a few times. V and J are TRBV4-3 and TRBJ2-7, with D possibly matching TRBD2 (5 bases). CDR3 length: 14 amino acids. With 0 bases removed from V and 5 bases from J, the gap between germline ends came to 11 bases. Germline loops: CDR1 LGHNA, CDR2 YSLEER. The CDR3: CASSQEPSRHEQYF. The DNA of the CDR3 is TGCGCCAGCAGCCAAGAGCCTAGCAGGCACGAGCAGTACTTC.

This clonotype was observed a handful of times. V and J are TRBV6-2 or TRBV6-3 and TRBJ2-5; tentatively, D is TRBD2 (5 bases). The germline V gene has CDR1 MNHEY and CDR2 SVGEGT. This CDR3 is built from 16 residues. V was trimmed by 5 bases and J by 5 bases, leaving 21 bases between them. The chain's CDR3 is CASSVASLRFGETQYF. CDR3 bases: TGTGCCAGCAGTGTGGCTAGCCTCCGATTCGGGGAGACCCAGTACTTC.

This clonotype was detected a few times. This rearrangement joins TRBV7-2 to TRBJ2-1; 12 nucleotides align to TRBD2. CDR3 length: 21 amino acids. V lost 1 base and J lost 0; bases outside the gene matches: 13. Germline V lookup: CDR1 SGHTA, CDR2 FQGNSA. The CDR3 sequence: CASSLVAGLAGDEFSYNEQFF. In DNA form, the CDR3 reads TGTGCCAGCAGCTTAGTCGCGGGACTAGCGGGTGATGAATTCTCCTACAATGAGCAGTTCTTC.

This clonotype was seen only a few times. The chain carries TRBV2 and TRBJ1-5, with TRBD1 identical over 8 bases. The CDR3 spans 15 residues. Germline V lookup: CDR1 SNHLY, CDR2 FYNNEI. With 8 bases clipped from V and 6 bases from J, the junction kept 12 bases outside the gene matches. The CDR3 region is CASSKETGGSQPQHF. CDR3 sequence (DNA): TGTGCCAGCTCTAAGGAAACAGGGGGATCTCAGCCCCAGCATTTT. Full variable domain (outside the CDR3, taken from reference TRBV2 and TRBJ1-5): EPEVTQTPSHQVTQMGQEVILRCVPISNHLYFYWYRQILGQKVEFLVSFYNNEISEKSEIFDDQFSVERPDGSNFTLKIRSTKLEDSAMYFCASSKETGGSQPQHFGDGTRLSIL.

For the CDR3, the DNA is TGCAGTGCTCCATCGGGGGGCGGCGCGGGAAGCAATCAGCCCCAGCATTTT. Amino acids: CSAPSGGGAGSNQPQHF. The chain carries TRBV20-1 and TRBJ1-5, with a tentative D call TRBD1 (6 bases). The CDR3 covers 17 residues. Trimming removed 5 bases at V and 1 base at J, with 21 bases between. Germline-derived CDR1 and CDR2 are DFQATT and SNEGSKA (reference sequence).

This clonotype was counted between two and nine times. The chain is built from TRBV5-1 and TRBJ1-1; maybe TRBD1 (5 bases). Looked up from germline, CDR1 is SGHRS and CDR2 is YFSETQ. Trimming stripped 0 bases from V and 1 base from J, with 13 bases between. The CDR3 runs 16 residues. In DNA form, the CDR3 reads TGCGCCAGCAGCTTGGGGTGGGGGACGGCGAACACTGAAGCTTTCTTT. Protein: CASSLGWGTANTEAFF.

Note on this clonotype: Relative to the germline gene, one junction end is altered; a read error may explain this. The chain employs TRBV5-5 and TRBJ2-5; 10 nucleotides align to TRBD1. From germline, CDR1 is SGHKS and CDR2 YYEKEE (reference sequence). The CDR3 runs to 16 residues. CDR3 region: CASSLDRGRWGETQYF. The CDR3 nucleotides read TGTGCCAGCAGTTTGGACAGGGGGAGGTGGGGAGAGACCCAGTACTTC.

This clonotype was counted between two and nine times. The V gene is TRBV4-3, the J gene TRBJ1-2; D possibly corresponds to TRBD1 (5 bases). Trimming took off 0 bases at V and 5 bases at J, with 16 bases between the two ends. This CDR3 comprises 16 residues. The germline V gene encodes CDR1 LGHNA and CDR2 YSLEER. CDR3 in DNA: TGCGCCAGCAGCCAAGATAGGGGACTGCCGGGATATGGCTACACCTTC. Translation: CASSQDRGLPGYGYTF.

This clonotype was recorded a few times. J is TRBJ1-4 and V is TRBV14, with D tentatively TRBD1 (5 bases). The CDR3 length is 15 residues. V lost 1 base, J lost 8 bases, and 14 bases lay in between. Germline CDR1 reads SGHDN; CDR2 reads FVKESK. The CDR3 region is CASSQGDERGEKLFF. The CDR3 DNA reads as TGTGCCAGCAGCCAAGGGGACGAAAGGGGAGAAAAACTGTTTTTT.

The chain combines TRBV6-1 with TRBJ1-5; 8 nucleotides match TRBD1. The CDR3 loop spans 15 amino acids. Germline V gene sequence: CDR1 MNHNS, CDR2 SASEGT. V shed 6 bases, J shed 5 bases, and the junction held 9 bases outside the gene matches. The CDR3 spells CASSPGDRMYQPQHF. CDR3 coding DNA: TGTGCCAGCAGCCCAGGGGACAGGATGTATCAGCCCCAGCATTTT.

This clonotype was seen only a few times. V gene TRBV18 combines with J gene TRBJ1-5; TRBD1 agrees at 8 bases. Germline loops: CDR1 KGHSH, CDR2 LQKENI. The CDR3 runs 13 residues. Losses at the gene ends were 3 bases for V and 7 bases for J; bases not matched to a gene: 2. The CDR3 DNA follows: TGTGCCAGCTCACCGGGACAGGCACAGCCCCAGCATTTT. This codes for CASSPGQAQPQHF. The full variable domain, rest sourced from reference TRBV18 and TRBJ1-5, is NAGVMQNPRHLVRRRGQEARLRCSPMKGHSHVYWYRQLPEEGLKFMVYLQKENIIDESGMPKERFSAEFPKEGPSILRIQQVVRGDSAAYFCASSPGQAQPQHFGDGTRLSIL.

There are a few counts of this clonotype. This chain joins TRBV6-2 or TRBV6-3 and TRBJ1-5, with D possibly TRBD1 on 6 matching bases. CDR1 and CDR2 (germline): MNHEY, SVGEGT. This CDR3 has 18 residues. Trimming removed 7 bases at V and 2 bases at J, with 24 bases between. CDR3 bases: TGTGCCAGCAAAGGCGGCATAGGACAGTTACAAGGCAATCAGCCCCAGCATTTT. Translating it yields CASKGGIGQLQGNQPQHF.

There are many counts of this clonotype. V is TRBV2 and J is TRBJ1-6; 7 bases align to TRBD1. From germline, CDR1 is SNHLY and CDR2 FYNNEI. The trim removed 8 bases at V and 9 bases at J, leaving 7 bases unmatched. The CDR3 has 13 residues. The CDR3: CASQRDSGSPLHF. In DNA form, the CDR3 reads TGTGCCAGCCAGAGGGACAGTGGTTCACCCCTCCACTTT.

In this sample, this clonotype turned up a few times. The rearrangement links TRBV2 to TRBJ1-5; TRBD1 aligns across 12 bases. V lost 6 bases and J lost 7; bases outside the gene matches: 7. The CDR3 is 15 amino acids. Per the germline V gene, CDR1 is SNHLY and CDR2 is FYNNEI. The CDR3 loop is CASRTGTGGGQPQHF. The CDR3 DNA is TGTGCCAGCAGAACCGGGACAGGGGGCGGACAGCCCCAGCATTTT.

The rearrangement uses TRBV27 and TRBJ1-2; weak D call: TRBD1 (5 bases). CDR3 length: 17 amino acids. Trimming stripped 0 bases from V and 3 bases from J, with 17 bases between. From germline, CDR1 is MNHEY and CDR2 SMNVEV (reference sequence). The CDR3 region is CASSLSIVGGSDYGYTF. The CDR3 nucleotides read TGTGCCAGCAGTTTATCGATAGTGGGGGGTTCAGACTATGGCTACACCTTC.